These T cell receptor beta chains were read from a single sample in a study of blood T cell repertoires in COVID-19. Sequencing used immunoSEQ multiplex PCR; TCRdb keeps in-frame clones, though not all of them. This sample yields a few hundred thousand clones, of which roughly 90% are seen a single time; 0.8% to 0.9% belongs to the top ten. The sample consisted of PBMCs or T cells enriched from blood (not recorded which). These receptors were taken from a woman between 40 and 55 years old who had been exposed to COVID-19. Both conserved end residues are part of each CDR3. A D gene is named only where the DNA matches it firmly. Size is stated for part of the rows, as once, few or many counts, or as a class when the clone is expanded.

size,J,V,D,DNA,CDR3
once,TRBJ1-5,TRBV7-8,TRBD1,TGTGCCAGCAGCTTAGAAGGCAGGGGGAATAGCAATCAGCCCCAGCATTTT,CASSLEGRGNSNQPQHF
-,TRBJ2-7,TRBV7-2,-,TGTGCCAGCAGCTCGCAACCGGGACTCAGCTACGAGCAGTACTTC,CASSSQPGLSYEQYF
-,TRBJ1-1,TRBV9,-,TGTGCCAGCAGCGTTCTACCGGGTACTGAAGCTTTCTTT,CASSVLPGTEAFF
-,TRBJ2-7,TRBV19,-,TGTGCCAGTAGTATGGGGGGTCATTCCTACGAGCAGTACTTC,CASSMGGHSYEQYF
-,TRBJ2-7,TRBV7-9,-,TGTGCCAGCAGCCCAGGCGGCGGGGTCTTGGCCTACGAGCAGTACTTC,CASSPGGGVLAYEQYF
-,TRBJ2-2,TRBV5-1,TRBD2,TGCGCCAGCAGCTTGGAGGTGACTAGCGGGGGGGCCGTCACCGGGGAGCTGTTTTTT,CASSLEVTSGGAVTGELFF
-,TRBJ2-1,TRBV12-3/TRBV12-4,-,TGTGCCAGCAAACAGGGCAATGAGCAGTTCTTC,CASKQGNEQFF
-,TRBJ1-1,TRBV6-5,TRBD1,TGTGCCAGCAGTTCGAGACAGGGTAACACTGAAGCTTTCTTT,CASSSRQGNTEAFF
-,TRBJ2-7,TRBV15,TRBD1,TGTGCCACCAGCAGAGGGGGACAGGGTCAGTACGAGCAGTACTTC,CATSRGGQGQYEQYF
once,TRBJ1-6,TRBV6-5,-,TGTGCCAGCAGTTATTTCCAATGGGCAGCCAATTCACCCCTCCACTTT,CASSYFQWAANSPLHF
-,TRBJ1-1,TRBV30,-,TGTGCCTGGAAGAGACGGGGGAACACTGAAGCTTTCTTT,CAWKRRGNTEAFF
-,TRBJ2-2,TRBV3-1/TRBV3-2,TRBD2,TGTGCCAGCAGCCAACTTCTAGCGGGAGGTACCGGGGAGCTGTTTTTT,CASSQLLAGGTGELFF
few,TRBJ1-1,TRBV18,-,TGTGCCAGCTCACACGACACGAACACTGAAGCTTTCTTT,CASSHDTNTEAFF
-,TRBJ1-4,TRBV5-4,-,TGTGCCAGCAGTCAGTGGGGCATCTTATCGGAAAAACTGTTTTTT,CASSQWGILSEKLFF
-,TRBJ1-2,TRBV24-1,-,TGTGCCACCAGTGATATAGACACATTCTACACCTTC,CATSDIDTFYTF
once,TRBJ2-1,TRBV4-1,TRBD2,TGCGCCAGCAGCCAAGATCCGCCTAGCGGGAGCCACAATGAGCAGTTCTTC,CASSQDPPSGSHNEQFF
-,TRBJ1-5,TRBV27,-,TGTGCCAGCAGTTTAGGGCAGGGCTACAATCAGCCCCAGCATTTT,CASSLGQGYNQPQHF
-,TRBJ2-5,TRBV29-1,-,TGCAGCGTTGAAGTCGACGGAGGGACCCAGTACTTC,CSVEVDGGTQYF
-,TRBJ1-6,TRBV2,TRBD1,TGTGCCAGCAGTGACGGACAGGCGCTCTATAATTCACCCCTCCACTTT,CASSDGQALYNSPLHF
few,TRBJ1-2,TRBV12-3/TRBV12-4,-,TGTGCCAGCAGTTTGGGACTCTATGGCTACACCTTC,CASSLGLYGYTF
-,TRBJ1-5,TRBV2,-,TGTGCCAGCAGTGAAGCGGGGAGGGGGAGCAATCAGCCCCAGCATTTT,CASSEAGRGSNQPQHF
-,TRBJ2-2,TRBV19,TRBD2,TGTGCCAGTAGTATAGCCGGACTAGCGGGGTTCACCGGGGAGCTGTTTTTT,CASSIAGLAGFTGELFF
-,TRBJ1-1,TRBV3-1/TRBV3-2,TRBD1,TGTGCCAGCAGCCAAGCTCTCGACAGGGCTGTCGAAGCTTTCTTT,CASSQALDRAVEAFF
-,TRBJ2-1,TRBV29-1,-,TGCAGCGTTGATTCCCCTAACCTGGGCCCCTACAATGAGCAGTTCTTC,CSVDSPNLGPYNEQFF
few,TRBJ1-1,TRBV18,-,TGTGCCAGCTCACCTAACCGTCCGGGGAACACTGAAGCTTTCTTT,CASSPNRPGNTEAFF
-,TRBJ1-2,TRBV5-1,-,TGCGCCAGCAGCTTGGTGGAGGGTTCGGATGGCTACACCTTC,CASSLVEGSDGYTF
once,TRBJ1-1,TRBV15,-,TGTGCCACCAGCGGCAGGTTCAACACTGAAGCTTTCTTT,CATSGRFNTEAFF